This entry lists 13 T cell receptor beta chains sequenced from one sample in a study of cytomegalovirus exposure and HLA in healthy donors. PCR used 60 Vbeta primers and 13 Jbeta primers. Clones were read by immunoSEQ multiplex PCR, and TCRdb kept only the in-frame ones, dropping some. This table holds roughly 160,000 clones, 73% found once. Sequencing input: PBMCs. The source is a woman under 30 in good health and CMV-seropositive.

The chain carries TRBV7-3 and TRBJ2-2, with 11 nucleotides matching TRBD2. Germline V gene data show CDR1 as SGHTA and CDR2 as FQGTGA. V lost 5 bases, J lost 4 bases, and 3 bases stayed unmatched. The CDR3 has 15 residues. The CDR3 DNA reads TGTGCCAGCAGCCCTAGCGGGGGGCGCACCGGGGAGCTGTTTTTT. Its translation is CASSPSGGRTGELFF.

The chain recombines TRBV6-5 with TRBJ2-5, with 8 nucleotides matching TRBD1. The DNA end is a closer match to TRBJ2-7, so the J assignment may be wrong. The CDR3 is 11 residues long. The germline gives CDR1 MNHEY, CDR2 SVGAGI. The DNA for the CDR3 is TGTGCCAGCAGACAGGGGGACGAGCAGTACTTC. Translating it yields CASRQGDEQYF.

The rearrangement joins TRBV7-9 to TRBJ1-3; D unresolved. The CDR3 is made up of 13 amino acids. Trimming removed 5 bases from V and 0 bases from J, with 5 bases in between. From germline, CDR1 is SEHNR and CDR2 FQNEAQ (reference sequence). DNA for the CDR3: TGTGCCAGCAGCCGGGGCTCTGGAAACACCATATATTTT. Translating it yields CASSRGSGNTIYF.

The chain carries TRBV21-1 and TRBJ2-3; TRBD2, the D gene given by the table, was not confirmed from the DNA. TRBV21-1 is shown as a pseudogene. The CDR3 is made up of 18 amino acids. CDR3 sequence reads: CASNPGLAGASSTDTQYF. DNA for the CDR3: TGTGCCAGCAATCCCGGACTAGCGGGGGCGTCTAGCACAGATACGCAGTATTTT.

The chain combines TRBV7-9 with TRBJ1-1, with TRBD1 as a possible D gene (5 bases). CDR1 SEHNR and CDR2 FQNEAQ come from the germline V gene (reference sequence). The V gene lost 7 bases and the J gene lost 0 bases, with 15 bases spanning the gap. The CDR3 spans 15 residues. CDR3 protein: CASTFQGRVNTEAFF. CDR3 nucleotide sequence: TGTGCCAGCACCTTCCAGGGTAGGGTGAACACTGAAGCTTTCTTT.

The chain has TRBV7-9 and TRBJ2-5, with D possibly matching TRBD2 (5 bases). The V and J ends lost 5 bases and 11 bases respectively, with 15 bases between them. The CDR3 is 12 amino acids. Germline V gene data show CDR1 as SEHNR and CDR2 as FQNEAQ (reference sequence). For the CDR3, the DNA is TGTGCCAGCAGCAAGCAAGCGGAGGAGCAGTACTTC. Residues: CASSKQAEEQYF. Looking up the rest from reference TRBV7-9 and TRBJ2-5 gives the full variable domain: DTGVSQNPRHKITKRGQNVTFRCDPISEHNRLYWYRQTLGQGPEFLTYFQNEAQLEKSRLLSDRFSAERPKGSFSTLEIQRTEQGDSAMYLCASSKQAEEQYFGPGTRLLVL.

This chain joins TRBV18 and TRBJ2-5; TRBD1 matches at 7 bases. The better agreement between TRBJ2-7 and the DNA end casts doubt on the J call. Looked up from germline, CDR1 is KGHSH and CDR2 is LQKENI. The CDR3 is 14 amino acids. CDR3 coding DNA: TGTGCCAGCTCACAAAGACAGGGAACCTACGAGCAGTACTTC. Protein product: CASSQRQGTYEQYF.

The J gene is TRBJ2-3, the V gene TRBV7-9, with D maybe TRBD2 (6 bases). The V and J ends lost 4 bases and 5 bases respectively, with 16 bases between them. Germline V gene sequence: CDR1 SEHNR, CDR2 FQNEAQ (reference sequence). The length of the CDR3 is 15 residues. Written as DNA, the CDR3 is TGTGCCAGCAGCTCGCGGGAAAGAGCAGAAGATACGCAGTATTTT. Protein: CASSSRERAEDTQYF.

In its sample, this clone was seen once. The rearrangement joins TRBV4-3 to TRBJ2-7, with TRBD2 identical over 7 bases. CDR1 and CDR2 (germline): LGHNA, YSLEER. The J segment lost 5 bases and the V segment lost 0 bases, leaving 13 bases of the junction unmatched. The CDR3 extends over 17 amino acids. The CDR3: CASSQDARLARVDEQYF. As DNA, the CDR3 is TGCGCCAGCAGCCAAGATGCGAGACTAGCCCGGGTGGACGAGCAGTACTTC.

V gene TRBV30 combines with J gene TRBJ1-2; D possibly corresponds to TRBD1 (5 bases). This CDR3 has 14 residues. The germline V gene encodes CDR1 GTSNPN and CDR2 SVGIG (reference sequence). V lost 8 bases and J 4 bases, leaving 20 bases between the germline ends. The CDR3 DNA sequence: TGTGCCGGAAACCGGGACCCCGGGAGCTATGGCTACACCTTC. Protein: CAGNRDPGSYGYTF.

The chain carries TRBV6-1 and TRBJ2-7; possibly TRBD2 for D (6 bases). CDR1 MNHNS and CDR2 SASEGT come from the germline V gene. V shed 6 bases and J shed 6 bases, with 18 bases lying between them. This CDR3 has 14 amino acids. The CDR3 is CASRFREASTEQYF. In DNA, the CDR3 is TGTGCCAGCAGGTTCAGGGAGGCCTCTACCGAGCAGTACTTC.

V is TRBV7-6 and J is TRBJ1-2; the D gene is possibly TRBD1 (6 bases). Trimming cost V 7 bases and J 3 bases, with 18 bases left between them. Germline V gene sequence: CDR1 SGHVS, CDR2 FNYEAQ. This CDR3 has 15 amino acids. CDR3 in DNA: TGTGCCAGCACCTCAGGGGAGGGCGGATACTATGGCTACACCTTC. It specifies CASTSGEGGYYGYTF.

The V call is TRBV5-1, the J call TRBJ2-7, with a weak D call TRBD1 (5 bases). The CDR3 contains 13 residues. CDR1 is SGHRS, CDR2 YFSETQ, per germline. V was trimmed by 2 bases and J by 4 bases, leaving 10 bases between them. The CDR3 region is CASSFGQDYEQYF. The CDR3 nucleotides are TGCGCCAGCAGCTTTGGACAAGATTACGAGCAGTACTTC. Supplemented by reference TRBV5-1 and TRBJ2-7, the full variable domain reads KAGVTQTPRYLIKTRGQQVTLSCSPISGHRSVSWYQQTPGQGLQFLFEYFSETQRNKGNFPGRFSGRQFSNSRSEMNVSTLELGDSALYLCASSFGQDYEQYFGPGTRLTVT.